This TCR beta chain was profiled in a study of response to subunit inactivated influenza vaccine. Germline V gene lookup returns CDR1 SQVTM and CDR2 ANQGSEA. Trimming stripped 3 bases from V and 2 bases from J, with 16 bases between. This CDR3 is 15 amino acids long. Study observations and caveats: That few new T cells are recruited by each seasonal influenza vaccination was the authors' suggestion.

A single record per CDR3 protein comes from TCRdb applying MiXCR to the RT-PCR reads. The top ten hold under 15% of the sample, which has roughly 570,000 distinct CDR3 sequences, 10% to 15% seen once. The table lists this clonotype with many counts. Its specificity is not known. The receptor's source is a man aged 50-60 years who received an inactivated influenza vaccine. The V gene is TRBV29-1, the J gene TRBJ2-5; no clear D gene. Sample: PBMCs from blood, taken 40 to 50 days after vaccination. CDR3 coding DNA: TGCAGCGTTGACTCCCGCCTTTCTAATCAAGAGACCCAGTACTTC. Translation gives CSVDSRLSNQETQYF.